Listed below are T cell receptor beta chains from one sample, sequenced in a study of blood T cell repertoires in COVID-19. Measured with immunoSEQ multiplex PCR; TCRdb has only the in-frame clones, and not every one. The table has about 400,000 clones, roughly 87% seen once. Sequencing input: PBMCs or T cells enriched from blood (not recorded which). These receptors all come from a middle-aged woman with acute COVID-19. CDR3s include the opening cysteine and the closing phenylalanine or tryptophan. A D gene is named only where the DNA matches it firmly. Clone size is shown for a subset of rows, as once, few, many or a class of expanded clone.

j_call	d_call	clone_size	v_call	cdr3_nt	cdr3_aa
TRBJ2-7	TRBD1	.	TRBV3-1/TRBV3-2	TGTGCCAGCACCCAGGGGACAGGGATCTACGAGCAGTACTTC	CASTQGTGIYEQYF
TRBJ1-5	.	few	TRBV5-6	TGTGCCAGCAGCTTGGCCGATGGGGGGAGCCAGCCCCAGCATTTT	CASSLADGGSQPQHF
TRBJ2-2	TRBD1	.	TRBV10-3	TGTGCCATCAGTGAGTCCGGACAGGGGAACACCGGGGAGCTGTTTTTT	CAISESGQGNTGELFF
TRBJ2-5	TRBD1	few	TRBV6-6	TGTGCCAGCAGCCCTCGGACAGGGCAAGAGACCCAGTACTTC	CASSPRTGQETQYF
TRBJ1-6	TRBD1	once	TRBV18	TGTGCCAGCTCACCCTTGACAGGGGTGAATTCACCCCTCCACTTT	CASSPLTGVNSPLHF
TRBJ2-1	TRBD1	.	TRBV19	TGTGCCGGACGGGACAGGGGGACAAATGAGCAGTTCTTC	CAGRDRGTNEQFF
TRBJ1-2	.	.	TRBV9	TGTGCCAGCAGCTCCACAGGCGGGGGTTTTAACTATGGCTACACCTTC	CASSSTGGGFNYGYTF
TRBJ1-1	.	.	TRBV3-1/TRBV3-2	TGTGCCAGCAGCCGACCTGACGGAGGCGCTGAAGCTTTCTTT	CASSRPDGGAEAFF
TRBJ1-3	.	.	TRBV6-5	TGTGCCAGTAGACTGATTACCTCTGGAAACACCATATATTTT	CASRLITSGNTIYF
TRBJ1-1	.	.	TRBV5-6	TGTGCCAGCAGCATACCGACAGGGAACACTGAAGCTTTCTTT	CASSIPTGNTEAFF
TRBJ1-6	.	once	TRBV15	TGTGCCACCAGCAGATCGGCAGGAACCAATTCACCCCTCCACTTT	CATSRSAGTNSPLHF
TRBJ1-2	TRBD1	once	TRBV19	TGTGCCAGTATAAGGGGCCAGGGGGCGAACGATCTCCATGGCTACACCTTC	CASIRGQGANDLHGYTF
TRBJ2-7	TRBD1	.	TRBV6-6	TGTGCCAGCAGTCGGGGCGACGTGACAGGGTGGGTTGCCGAGCAGTACTTC	CASSRGDVTGWVAEQYF
TRBJ2-3	TRBD2	few	TRBV5-1	TGCGCCAGCAGCTTGCCAGGGACTAGCGGATCGGTAGATACGCAGTATTTT	CASSLPGTSGSVDTQYF
TRBJ1-2	TRBD1	.	TRBV5-6	TGTGCCAGCAGCATTGGACAGGGGGCTAACTATGGCTACACCTTC	CASSIGQGANYGYTF
TRBJ2-7	.	.	TRBV20-1	TGCAGTGCTAGTCAACCTACTAGCATCGGGGAGCAGTACTTC	CSASQPTSIGEQYF
TRBJ1-6	.	.	TRBV19	TGTGCCAGTAGAGCGACCGGACAGCTCATTAATTCACCCCTCCACTTT	CASRATGQLINSPLHF
TRBJ2-3	.	.	TRBV21-1	TGTGCCAGCAGCGATCTAGCGGGGGGAGATACGCAGTATTTT	CASSDLAGGDTQYF
TRBJ2-7	TRBD2	few	TRBV5-6	TGTGCCAGCAGCCCTGGGACGGGAGGATACGAGCAGTACTTC	CASSPGTGGYEQYF
TRBJ1-4	.	.	TRBV24-1	TGTGCCACCCAAGACAACAGGGAAGGCGAAAAACTGTTTTTT	CATQDNREGEKLFF
TRBJ2-1	.	.	TRBV11-3	TGTGCCAGCAGCTTAGTTGCAGGGGCAATCAATGAGCAGTTCTTC	CASSLVAGAINEQFF
TRBJ1-1	.	few	TRBV6-5	TGTGCCAGCCTTCACAGGGTGGTAGGGAACACTGAAGCTTTCTTT	CASLHRVVGNTEAFF
TRBJ2-7	TRBD1	.	TRBV27	TGTGCCAGCAGTGCGACAGGGGGCGGCTACGAGCAGTACTTC	CASSATGGGYEQYF
TRBJ1-4	.	.	TRBV6-5	TGTGCCAGCAGTTACTTACCCGGTGAGGGTGAAAAACTGTTTTTT	CASSYLPGEGEKLFF
TRBJ2-5	TRBD2	.	TRBV5-8	TGTGCCAGCAGCTCTAGGACTAGTGGGGAGACCCAGTACTTC	CASSSRTSGETQYF
TRBJ1-2	TRBD1	.	TRBV30	TGTGCCTGGAGCATGCAGGGGGCGCCGAGTGGCTACACCTTC	CAWSMQGAPSGYTF
TRBJ1-4	TRBD1	.	TRBV7-9	TGTGCCAGCAGCCCTCAGGGGGGAAGGTCAAATGAAAAACTGTTTTTT	CASSPQGGRSNEKLFF
TRBJ1-4	.	once	TRBV9	TGTGCCAGCAGCGTTGGGACAACCGAAAAACTGTTTTTT	CASSVGTTEKLFF
TRBJ1-1	.	.	TRBV18	TGTGCCAGCTTTAACAGGGCTCAGAACACTGAAGCTTTCTTT	CASFNRAQNTEAFF
TRBJ1-1	TRBD1	.	TRBV19	TGTGCCAGTAGTATGTTGACCGGGACAGTTAACACTGAAGCTTTCTTT	CASSMLTGTVNTEAFF
TRBJ1-2	.	.	TRBV3-1/TRBV3-2	TGTGCCAGCAGCCAAGAACACAGGAGCAGAGATGGCTACACCTTC	CASSQEHRSRDGYTF